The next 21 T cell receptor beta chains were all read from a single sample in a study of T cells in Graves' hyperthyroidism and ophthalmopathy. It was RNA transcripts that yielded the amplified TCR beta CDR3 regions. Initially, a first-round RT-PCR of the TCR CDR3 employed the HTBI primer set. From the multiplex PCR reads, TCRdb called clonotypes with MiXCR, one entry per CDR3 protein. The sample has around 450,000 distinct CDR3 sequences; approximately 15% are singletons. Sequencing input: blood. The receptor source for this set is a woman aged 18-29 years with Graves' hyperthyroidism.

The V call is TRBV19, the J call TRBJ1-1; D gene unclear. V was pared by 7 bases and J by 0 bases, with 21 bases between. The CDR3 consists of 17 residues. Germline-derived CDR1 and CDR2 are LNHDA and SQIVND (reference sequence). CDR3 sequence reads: CASKRDRAASMNTEAFF. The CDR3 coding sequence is TGTGCCAGTAAGCGGGATAGGGCAGCTTCCATGAACACTGAAGCTTTCTTT.

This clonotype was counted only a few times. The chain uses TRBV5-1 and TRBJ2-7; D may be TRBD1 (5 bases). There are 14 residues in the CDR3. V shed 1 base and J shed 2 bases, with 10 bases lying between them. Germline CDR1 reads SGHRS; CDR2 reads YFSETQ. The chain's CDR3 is CASSLRAGTYEQYF. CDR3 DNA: TGCGCCAGCAGCTTGCGGGCAGGGACCTACGAGCAGTACTTC. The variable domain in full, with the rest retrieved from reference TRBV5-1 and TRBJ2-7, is KAGVTQTPRYLIKTRGQQVTLSCSPISGHRSVSWYQQTPGQGLQFLFEYFSETQRNKGNFPGRFSGRQFSNSRSEMNVSTLELGDSALYLCASSLRAGTYEQYFGPGTRLTVT.

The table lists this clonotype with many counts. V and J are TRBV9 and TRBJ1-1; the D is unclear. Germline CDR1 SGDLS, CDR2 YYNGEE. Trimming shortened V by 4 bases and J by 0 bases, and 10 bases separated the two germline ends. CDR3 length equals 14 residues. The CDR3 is CASSFAAMNTEAFF. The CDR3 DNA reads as TGTGCCAGCAGCTTCGCAGCCATGAACACTGAAGCTTTCTTT. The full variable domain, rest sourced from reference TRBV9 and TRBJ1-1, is DSGVTQTPKHLITATGQRVTLRCSPRSGDLSVYWYQQSLDQGLQFLIQYYNGEERAKGNILERFSAQQFPDLHSELNLSSLELGDSALYFCASSFAAMNTEAFFGQGTRLTVV.

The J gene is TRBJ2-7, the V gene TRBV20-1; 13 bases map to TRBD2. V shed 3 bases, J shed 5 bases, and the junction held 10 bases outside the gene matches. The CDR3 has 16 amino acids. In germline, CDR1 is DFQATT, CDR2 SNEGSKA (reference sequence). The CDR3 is CSASFGLAGDFNEQYF. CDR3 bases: TGCAGTGCTAGCTTCGGACTAGCGGGAGATTTCAACGAGCAGTACTTC.

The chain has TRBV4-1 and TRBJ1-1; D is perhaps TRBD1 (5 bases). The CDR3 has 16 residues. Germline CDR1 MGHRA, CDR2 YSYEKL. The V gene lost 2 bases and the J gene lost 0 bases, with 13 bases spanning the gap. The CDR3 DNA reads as TGCGCCAGCAGCCAATACCGAGGGACGGTGAACACTGAAGCTTTCTTT. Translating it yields CASSQYRGTVNTEAFF.

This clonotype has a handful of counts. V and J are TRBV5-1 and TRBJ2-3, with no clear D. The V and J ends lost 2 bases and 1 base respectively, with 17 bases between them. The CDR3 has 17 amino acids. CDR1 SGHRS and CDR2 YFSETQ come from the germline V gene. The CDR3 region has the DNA TGCGCCAGCAGCTTCTCCCGGACCCCTGGGCGCACAGATACGCAGTATTTT. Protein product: CASSFSRTPGRTDTQYF.

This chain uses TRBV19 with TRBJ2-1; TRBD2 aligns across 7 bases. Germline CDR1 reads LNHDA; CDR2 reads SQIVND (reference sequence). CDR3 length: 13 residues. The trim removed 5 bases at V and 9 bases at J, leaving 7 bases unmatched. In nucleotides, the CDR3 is TGTGCCAGTAGTGCGGCGGGAGCGACTGAGCAGTTCTTC. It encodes CASSAAGATEQFF.

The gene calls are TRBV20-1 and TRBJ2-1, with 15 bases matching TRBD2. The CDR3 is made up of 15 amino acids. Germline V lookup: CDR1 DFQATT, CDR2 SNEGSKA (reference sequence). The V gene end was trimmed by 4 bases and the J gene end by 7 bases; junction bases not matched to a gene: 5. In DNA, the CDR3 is TGCAGTGCTAACGGACTAGCGGGAGGGCGTAATGAGCAGTTCTTC. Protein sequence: CSANGLAGGRNEQFF.

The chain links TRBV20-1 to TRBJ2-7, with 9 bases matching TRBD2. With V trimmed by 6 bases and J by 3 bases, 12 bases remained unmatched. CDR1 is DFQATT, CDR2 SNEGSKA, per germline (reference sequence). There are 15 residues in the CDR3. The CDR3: CSALAPASGNYEQYF. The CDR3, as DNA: TGCAGTGCCCTGGCCCCTGCTAGCGGGAACTACGAGCAGTACTTC.

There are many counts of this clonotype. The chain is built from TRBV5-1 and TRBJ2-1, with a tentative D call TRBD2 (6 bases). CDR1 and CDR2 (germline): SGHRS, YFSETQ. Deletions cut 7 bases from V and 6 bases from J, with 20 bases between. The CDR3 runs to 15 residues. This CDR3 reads CASGGIAGSRNEQFF. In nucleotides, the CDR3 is TGCGCCAGCGGAGGGATTGCGGGGTCTCGCAATGAGCAGTTCTTC.

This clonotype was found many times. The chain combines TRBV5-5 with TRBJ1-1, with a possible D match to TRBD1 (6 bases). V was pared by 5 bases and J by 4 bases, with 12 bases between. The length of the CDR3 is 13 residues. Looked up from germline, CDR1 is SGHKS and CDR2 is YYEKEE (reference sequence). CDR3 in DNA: TGTGCCAGCAGATCCGGACAGTCCACTGAAGCTTTCTTT. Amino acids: CASRSGQSTEAFF.

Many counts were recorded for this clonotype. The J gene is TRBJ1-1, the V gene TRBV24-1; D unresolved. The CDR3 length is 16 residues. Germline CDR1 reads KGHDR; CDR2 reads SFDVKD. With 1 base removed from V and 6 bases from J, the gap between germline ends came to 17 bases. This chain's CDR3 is CATSDFGGRKESEAFF. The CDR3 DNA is TGTGCCACCAGTGATTTCGGCGGGAGGAAGGAGTCTGAAGCTTTCTTT.

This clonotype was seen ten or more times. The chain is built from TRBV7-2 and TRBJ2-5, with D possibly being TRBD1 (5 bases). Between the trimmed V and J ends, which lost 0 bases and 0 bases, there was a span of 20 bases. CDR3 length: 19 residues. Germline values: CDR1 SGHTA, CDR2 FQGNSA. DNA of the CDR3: TGTGCCAGCAGCTTAGCACCGGTGGACATTCACCCCAACCAAGAGACCCAGTACTTC. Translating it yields CASSLAPVDIHPNQETQYF.

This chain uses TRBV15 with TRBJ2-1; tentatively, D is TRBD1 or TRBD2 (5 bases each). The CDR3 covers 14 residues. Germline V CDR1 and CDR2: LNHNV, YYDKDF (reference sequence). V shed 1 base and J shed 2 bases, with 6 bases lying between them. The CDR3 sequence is CATSRGDPYNEQFF. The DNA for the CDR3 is TGTGCCACCAGCAGAGGGGACCCCTACAATGAGCAGTTCTTC.

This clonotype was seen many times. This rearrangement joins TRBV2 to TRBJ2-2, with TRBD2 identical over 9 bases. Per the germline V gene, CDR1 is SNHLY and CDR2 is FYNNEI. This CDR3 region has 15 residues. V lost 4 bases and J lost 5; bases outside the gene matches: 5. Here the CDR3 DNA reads TGTGCCAGCAGTGCTAGCGGGGCAGTTACCGGGGAGCTGTTTTTT. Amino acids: CASSASGAVTGELFF.

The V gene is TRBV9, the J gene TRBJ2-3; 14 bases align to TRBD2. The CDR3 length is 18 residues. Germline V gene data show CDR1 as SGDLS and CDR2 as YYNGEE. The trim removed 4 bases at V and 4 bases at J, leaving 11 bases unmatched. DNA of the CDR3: TGTGCCAGCAGCATTTACCCCGGGACTAGCGGGAGTCCAGATACGCAGTATTTT. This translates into CASSIYPGTSGSPDTQYF.

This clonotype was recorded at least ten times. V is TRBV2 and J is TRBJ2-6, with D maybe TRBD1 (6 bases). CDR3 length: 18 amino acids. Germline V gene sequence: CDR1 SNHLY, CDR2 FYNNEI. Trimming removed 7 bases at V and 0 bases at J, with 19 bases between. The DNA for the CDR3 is TGTGCCAGCAATTTATTCCGCACAGGGCTCTCTGGGGCCAACGTCCTGACTTTC. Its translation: CASNLFRTGLSGANVLTF.

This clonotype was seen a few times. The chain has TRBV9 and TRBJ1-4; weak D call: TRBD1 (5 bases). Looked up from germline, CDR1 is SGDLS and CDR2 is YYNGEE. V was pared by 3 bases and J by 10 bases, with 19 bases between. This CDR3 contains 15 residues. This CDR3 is CASSAQGGLCVKLFF. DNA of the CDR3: TGTGCCAGCAGCGCCCAGGGAGGGCTATGTGTAAAACTGTTTTTT.

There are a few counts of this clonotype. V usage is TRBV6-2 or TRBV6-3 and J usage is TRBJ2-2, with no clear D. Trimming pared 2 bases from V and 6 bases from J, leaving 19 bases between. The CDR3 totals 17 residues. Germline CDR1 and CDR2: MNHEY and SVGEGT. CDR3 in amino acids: CASSYGSRVLGPGELFF. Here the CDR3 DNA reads TGTGCCAGCAGTTACGGTAGCCGGGTCCTCGGTCCCGGGGAGCTGTTTTTT.

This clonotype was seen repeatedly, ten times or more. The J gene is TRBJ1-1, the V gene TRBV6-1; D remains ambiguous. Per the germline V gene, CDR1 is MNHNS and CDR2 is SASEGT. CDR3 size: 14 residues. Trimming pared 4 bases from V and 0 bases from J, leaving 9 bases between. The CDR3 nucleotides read TGTGCCAGCAGTGGCGGCGAAGTGAACACTGAAGCTTTCTTT. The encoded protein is CASSGGEVNTEAFF.

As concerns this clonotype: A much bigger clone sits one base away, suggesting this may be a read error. This CDR3 is CASSLARWQNTDTQYF. CDR3 bases: TGCGCCAGCAGCTTGGCCCGGTGGCAAAACACAGATACGCAGTATTTT. J is TRBJ2-3 and V is TRBV5-1; unclear D gene. Per the germline V gene, CDR1 is SGHRS and CDR2 is YFSETQ. Trimming took 0 bases from V and 2 from J, leaving 13 bases between them. The CDR3 sequence is 16 residues long.